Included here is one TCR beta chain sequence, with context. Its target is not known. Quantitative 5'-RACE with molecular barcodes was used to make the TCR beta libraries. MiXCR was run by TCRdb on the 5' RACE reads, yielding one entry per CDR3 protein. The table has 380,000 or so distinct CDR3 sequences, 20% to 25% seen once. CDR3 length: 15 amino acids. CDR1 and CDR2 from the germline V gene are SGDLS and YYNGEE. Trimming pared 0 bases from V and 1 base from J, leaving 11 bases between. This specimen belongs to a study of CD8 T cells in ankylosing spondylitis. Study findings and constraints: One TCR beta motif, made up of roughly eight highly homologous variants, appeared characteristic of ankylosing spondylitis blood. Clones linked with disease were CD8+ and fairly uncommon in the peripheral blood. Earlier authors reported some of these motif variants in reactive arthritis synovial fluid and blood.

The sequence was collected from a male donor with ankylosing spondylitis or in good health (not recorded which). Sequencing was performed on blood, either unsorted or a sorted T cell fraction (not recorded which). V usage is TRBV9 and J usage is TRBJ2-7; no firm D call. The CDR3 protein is CASSVGGKTSYEQYF. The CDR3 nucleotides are TGTGCCAGCAGCGTAGGGGGAAAGACTTCCTACGAGCAGTACTTC.